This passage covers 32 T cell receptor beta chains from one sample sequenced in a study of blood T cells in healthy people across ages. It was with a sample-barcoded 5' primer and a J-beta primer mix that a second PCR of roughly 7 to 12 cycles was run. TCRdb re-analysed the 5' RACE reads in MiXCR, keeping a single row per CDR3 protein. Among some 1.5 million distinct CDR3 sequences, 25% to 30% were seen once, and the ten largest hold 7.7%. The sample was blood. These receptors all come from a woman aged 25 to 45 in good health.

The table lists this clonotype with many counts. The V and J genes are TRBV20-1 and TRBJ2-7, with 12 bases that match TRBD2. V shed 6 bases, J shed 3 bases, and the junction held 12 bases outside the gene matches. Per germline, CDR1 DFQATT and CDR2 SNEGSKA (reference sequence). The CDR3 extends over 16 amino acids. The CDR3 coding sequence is TGCAGTGCCGTCCTAGCGGGGGGGGTTGTTAGCTACGAGCAGTACTTC. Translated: CSAVLAGGVVSYEQYF.

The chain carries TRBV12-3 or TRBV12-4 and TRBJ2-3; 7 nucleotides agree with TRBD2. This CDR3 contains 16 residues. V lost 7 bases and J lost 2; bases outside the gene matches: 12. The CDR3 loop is CASTIGTTSSTDTQYF. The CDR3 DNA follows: TGTGCCAGCACTATAGGGACTACCTCTTCCACAGATACGCAGTATTTT.

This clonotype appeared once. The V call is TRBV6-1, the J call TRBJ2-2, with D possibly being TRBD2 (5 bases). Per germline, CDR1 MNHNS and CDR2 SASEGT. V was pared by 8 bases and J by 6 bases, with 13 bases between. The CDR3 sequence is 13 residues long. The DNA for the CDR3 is TGTGCCAGCTCCAATGGAGGATCCGGGGAGCTGTTTTTT. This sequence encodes CASSNGGSGELFF.

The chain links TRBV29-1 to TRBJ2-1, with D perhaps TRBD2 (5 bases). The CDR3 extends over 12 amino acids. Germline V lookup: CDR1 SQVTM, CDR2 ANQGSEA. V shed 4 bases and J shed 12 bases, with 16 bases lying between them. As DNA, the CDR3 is TGCAGCGTTGGGTCGAGCGAGGGCGTGCAGTTCTTC. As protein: CSVGSSEGVQFF.

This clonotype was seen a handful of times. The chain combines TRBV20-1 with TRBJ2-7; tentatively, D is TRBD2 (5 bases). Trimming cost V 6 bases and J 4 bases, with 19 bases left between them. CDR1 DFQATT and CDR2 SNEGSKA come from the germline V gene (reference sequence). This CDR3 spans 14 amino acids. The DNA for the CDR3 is TGCAGTGCGAGACCTCAGACGGGGAGTTACGAGCAGTACTTC. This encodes CSARPQTGSYEQYF.

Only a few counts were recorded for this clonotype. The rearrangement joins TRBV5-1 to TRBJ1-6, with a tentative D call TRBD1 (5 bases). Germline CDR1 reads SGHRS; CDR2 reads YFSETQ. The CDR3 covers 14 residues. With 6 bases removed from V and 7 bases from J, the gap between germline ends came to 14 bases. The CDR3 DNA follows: TGCGCCAGCATCCTGACAGATCTGAATTCACCCCTCCACTTT. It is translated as CASILTDLNSPLHF.

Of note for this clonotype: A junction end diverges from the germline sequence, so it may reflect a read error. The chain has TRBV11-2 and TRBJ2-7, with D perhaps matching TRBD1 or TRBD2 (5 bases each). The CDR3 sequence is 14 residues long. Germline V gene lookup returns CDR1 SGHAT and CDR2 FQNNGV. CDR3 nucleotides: TGTGCCAGCAGCTTAGATGGGGGTTCCTACGCGCAGTACTTC. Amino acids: CASSLDGGSYAQYF.

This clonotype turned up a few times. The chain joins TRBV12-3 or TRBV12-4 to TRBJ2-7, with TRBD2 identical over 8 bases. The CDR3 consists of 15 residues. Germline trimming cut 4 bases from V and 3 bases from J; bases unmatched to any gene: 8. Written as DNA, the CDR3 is TGTGCCAGCAGTTCCGAGGGCGGGAGGAGCTACGAGCAGTACTTC. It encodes CASSSEGGRSYEQYF.

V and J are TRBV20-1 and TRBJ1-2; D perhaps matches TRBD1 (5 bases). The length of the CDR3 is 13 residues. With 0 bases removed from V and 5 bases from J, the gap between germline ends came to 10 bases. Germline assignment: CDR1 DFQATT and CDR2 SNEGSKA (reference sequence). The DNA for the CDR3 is TGCAGTGCTAGAGATAAGGGGAGGTATGGCTACACCTTC. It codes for CSARDKGRYGYTF.

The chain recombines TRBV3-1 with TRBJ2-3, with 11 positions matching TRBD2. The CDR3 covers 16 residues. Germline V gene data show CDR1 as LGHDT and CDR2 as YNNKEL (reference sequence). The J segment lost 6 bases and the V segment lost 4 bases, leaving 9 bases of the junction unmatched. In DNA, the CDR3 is TGTGCCAGCAGCCCGGAGAGGGCTAGCGGGGGGGATACGCAGTATTTT. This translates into CASSPERASGGDTQYF.

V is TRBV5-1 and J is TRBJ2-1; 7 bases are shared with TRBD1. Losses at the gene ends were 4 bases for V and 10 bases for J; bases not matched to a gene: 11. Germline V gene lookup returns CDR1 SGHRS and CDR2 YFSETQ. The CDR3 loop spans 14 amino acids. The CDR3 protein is CASSIDRVRYEQFF. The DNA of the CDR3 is TGCGCCAGCAGCATAGACAGGGTGAGGTACGAGCAGTTCTTC.

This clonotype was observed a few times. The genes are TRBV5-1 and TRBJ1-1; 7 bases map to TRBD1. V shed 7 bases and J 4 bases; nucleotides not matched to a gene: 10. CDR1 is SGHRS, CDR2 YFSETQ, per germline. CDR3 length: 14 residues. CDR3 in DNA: TGCGCCAGCGCCACCCAGGCAGGGGGCACTGAAGCTTTCTTT. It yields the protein CASATQAGGTEAFF.

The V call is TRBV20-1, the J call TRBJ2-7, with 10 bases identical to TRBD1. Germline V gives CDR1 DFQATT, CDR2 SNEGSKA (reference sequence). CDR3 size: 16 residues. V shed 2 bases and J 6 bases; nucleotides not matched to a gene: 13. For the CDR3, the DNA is TGCAGTGCTAGAAGGACAGGGGGTAAGAGTGGAAGCGAGCAGTACTTC. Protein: CSARRTGGKSGSEQYF.

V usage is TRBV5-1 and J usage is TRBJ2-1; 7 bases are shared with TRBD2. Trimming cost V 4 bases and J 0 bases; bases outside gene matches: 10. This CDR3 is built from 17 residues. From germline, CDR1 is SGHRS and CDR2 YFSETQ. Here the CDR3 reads CASSRNPAGNSYNEQFF. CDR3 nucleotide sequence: TGCGCCAGCAGCCGAAATCCAGCGGGGAACTCCTACAATGAGCAGTTCTTC.

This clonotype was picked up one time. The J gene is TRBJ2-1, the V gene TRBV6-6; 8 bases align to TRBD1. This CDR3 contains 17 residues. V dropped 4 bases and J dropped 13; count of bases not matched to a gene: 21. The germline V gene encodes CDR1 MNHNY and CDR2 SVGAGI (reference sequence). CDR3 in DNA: TGTGCCAGCAGTTCGACACGAGAGACAGGGGCATGGGGGACCCAGTTCTTC. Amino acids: CASSSTRETGAWGTQFF.

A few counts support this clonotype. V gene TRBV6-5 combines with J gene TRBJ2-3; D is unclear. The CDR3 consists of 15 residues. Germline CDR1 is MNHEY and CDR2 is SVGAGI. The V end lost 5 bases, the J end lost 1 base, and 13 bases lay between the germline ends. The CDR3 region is CASSQTGPRTDTQYF. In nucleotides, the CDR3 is TGTGCCAGCAGTCAAACCGGGCCTCGCACAGATACGCAGTATTTT.

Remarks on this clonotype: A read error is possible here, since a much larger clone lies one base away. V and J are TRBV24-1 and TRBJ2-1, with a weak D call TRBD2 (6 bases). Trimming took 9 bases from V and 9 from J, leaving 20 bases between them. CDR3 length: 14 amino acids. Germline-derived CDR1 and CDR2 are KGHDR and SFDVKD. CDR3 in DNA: TGTGCCACCCCACTTGGGGGGAGAAGGGGTGAGCAGTTCTTC. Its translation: CATPLGGRRGEQFF.

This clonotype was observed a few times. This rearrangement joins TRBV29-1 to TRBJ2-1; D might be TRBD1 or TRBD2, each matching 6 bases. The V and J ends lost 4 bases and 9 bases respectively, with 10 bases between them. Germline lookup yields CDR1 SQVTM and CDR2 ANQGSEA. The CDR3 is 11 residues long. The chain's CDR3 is CSVVGGGEQFF. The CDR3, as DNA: TGCAGCGTTGTAGGGGGAGGTGAGCAGTTCTTC.

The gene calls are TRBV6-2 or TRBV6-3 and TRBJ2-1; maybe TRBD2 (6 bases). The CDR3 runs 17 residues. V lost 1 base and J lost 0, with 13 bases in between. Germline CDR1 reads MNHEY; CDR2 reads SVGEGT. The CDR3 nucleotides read TGTGCCAGCAGTTACTTCGGGACTCCGAGCTCCTACAATGAGCAGTTCTTC. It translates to CASSYFGTPSSYNEQFF.

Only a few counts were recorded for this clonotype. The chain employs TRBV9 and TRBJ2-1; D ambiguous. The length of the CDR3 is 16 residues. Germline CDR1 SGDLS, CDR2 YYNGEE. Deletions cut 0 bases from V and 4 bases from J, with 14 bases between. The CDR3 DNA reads TGTGCCAGCAGCGTAGCTCTGGCAGATTATTACAATGAGCAGTTCTTC. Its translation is CASSVALADYYNEQFF. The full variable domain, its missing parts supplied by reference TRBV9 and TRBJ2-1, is DSGVTQTPKHLITATGQRVTLRCSPRSGDLSVYWYQQSLDQGLQFLIQYYNGEERAKGNILERFSAQQFPDLHSELNLSSLELGDSALYFCASSVALADYYNEQFFGPGTRLTVL.

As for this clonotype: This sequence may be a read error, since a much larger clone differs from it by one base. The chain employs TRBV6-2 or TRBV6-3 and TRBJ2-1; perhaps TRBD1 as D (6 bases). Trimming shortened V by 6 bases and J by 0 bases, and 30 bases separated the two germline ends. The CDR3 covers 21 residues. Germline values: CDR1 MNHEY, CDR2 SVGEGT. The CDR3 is CASSSGGPDSALGSSYNEQFF. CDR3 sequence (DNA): TGTGCCAGCAGCAGTGGGGGCCCAGACTCCGCTTTGGGGAGCTCCTACAATGAGCAGTTCTTC.

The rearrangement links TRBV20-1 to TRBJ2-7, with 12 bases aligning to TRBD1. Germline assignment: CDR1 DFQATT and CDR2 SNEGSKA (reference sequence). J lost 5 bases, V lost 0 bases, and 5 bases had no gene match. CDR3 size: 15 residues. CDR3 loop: CSARDLGTGGHEQYF. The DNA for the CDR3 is TGCAGTGCTAGAGATCTTGGGACAGGGGGCCACGAGCAGTACTTC.

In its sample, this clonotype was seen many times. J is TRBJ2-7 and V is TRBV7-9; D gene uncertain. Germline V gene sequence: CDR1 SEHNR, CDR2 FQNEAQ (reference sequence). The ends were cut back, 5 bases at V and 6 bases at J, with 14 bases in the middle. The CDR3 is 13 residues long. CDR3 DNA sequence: TGTGCCAGCAGCCTCGGCCAATACAGCGAGCAGTACTTC. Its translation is CASSLGQYSEQYF.

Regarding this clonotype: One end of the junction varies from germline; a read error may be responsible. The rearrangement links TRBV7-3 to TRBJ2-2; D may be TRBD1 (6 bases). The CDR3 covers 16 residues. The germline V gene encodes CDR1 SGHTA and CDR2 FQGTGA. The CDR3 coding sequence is TGTGCCAGCAGCCCCGTTAGTACAGGGATAACCGGGGAGCGGTTTTTT. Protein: CASSPVSTGITGERFF.

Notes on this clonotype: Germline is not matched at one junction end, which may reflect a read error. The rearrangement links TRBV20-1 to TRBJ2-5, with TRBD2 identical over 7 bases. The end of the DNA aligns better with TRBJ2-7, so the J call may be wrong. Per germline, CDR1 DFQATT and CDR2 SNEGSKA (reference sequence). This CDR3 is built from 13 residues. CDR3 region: CSASSSGSHEQYF. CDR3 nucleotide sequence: TGCAGTGCCTCGTCTAGCGGCTCCCACGAGCAGTACTTC.

CDR3 region: CASLDRRDMVCLETQYF. In nucleotides, the CDR3 is TGCGCCAGCCTAGACCGCCGGGACATGGTCTGTTTGGAGACCCAGTACTTC. The genes are TRBV4-3 and TRBJ2-5, with a possible D match to TRBD1 (6 bases). V lost 8 bases, J lost 5 bases, and 27 bases lay in between. Germline loops: CDR1 LGHNA, CDR2 YSLEER. The CDR3 runs to 17 residues.

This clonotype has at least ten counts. The CDR3 spells CASTRGGGRYGGYTF. For the CDR3, the DNA is TGTGCCAGCACCAGAGGGGGGGGCCGTTACGGTGGCTACACCTTC. This chain connects TRBV6-6 to TRBJ1-2, with D maybe TRBD1 (6 bases). Trimming pared 7 bases from V and 7 bases from J, leaving 22 bases between. CDR1 is MNHNY and CDR2 is SVGAGI in the germline V gene (reference sequence). The length of the CDR3 is 15 residues.

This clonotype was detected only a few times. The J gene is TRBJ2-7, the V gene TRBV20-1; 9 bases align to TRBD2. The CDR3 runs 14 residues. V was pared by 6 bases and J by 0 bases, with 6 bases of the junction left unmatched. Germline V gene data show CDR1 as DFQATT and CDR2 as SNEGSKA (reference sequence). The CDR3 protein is CSAYQLAGSYEQYF. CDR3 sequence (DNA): TGCAGTGCCTACCAACTAGCGGGCTCCTACGAGCAGTACTTC.

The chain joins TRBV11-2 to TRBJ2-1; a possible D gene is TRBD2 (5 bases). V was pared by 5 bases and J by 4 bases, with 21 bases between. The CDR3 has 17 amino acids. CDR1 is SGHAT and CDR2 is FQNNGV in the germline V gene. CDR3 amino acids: CASSLLVRTERYNEQFF. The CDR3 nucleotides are TGTGCCAGCAGCCTCCTCGTAAGGACTGAAAGATACAATGAGCAGTTCTTC. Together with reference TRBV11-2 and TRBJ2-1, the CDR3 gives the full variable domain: EAGVAQSPRYKIIEKRQSVAFWCNPISGHATLYWYQQILGQGPKLLIQFQNNGVVDDSQLPKDRFSAERLKGVDSTLKIQPAKLEDSAVYLCASSLLVRTERYNEQFFGPGTRLTVL.

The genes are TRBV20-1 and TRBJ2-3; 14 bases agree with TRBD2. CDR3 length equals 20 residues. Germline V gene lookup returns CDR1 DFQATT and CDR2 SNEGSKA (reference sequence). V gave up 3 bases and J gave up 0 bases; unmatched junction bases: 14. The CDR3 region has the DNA TGCAGTGCTAGCCCTAACCTCGGGACTAGCGGGAGAAGCAGCACAGATACGCAGTATTTT. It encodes CSASPNLGTSGRSSTDTQYF.

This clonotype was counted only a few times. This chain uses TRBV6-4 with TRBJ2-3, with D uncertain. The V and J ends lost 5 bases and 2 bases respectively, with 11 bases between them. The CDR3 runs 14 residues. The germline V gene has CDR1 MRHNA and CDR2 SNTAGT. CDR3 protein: CASSTMRHTDTQYF. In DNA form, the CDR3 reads TGTGCCAGCAGTACGATGCGGCACACAGATACGCAGTATTTT.

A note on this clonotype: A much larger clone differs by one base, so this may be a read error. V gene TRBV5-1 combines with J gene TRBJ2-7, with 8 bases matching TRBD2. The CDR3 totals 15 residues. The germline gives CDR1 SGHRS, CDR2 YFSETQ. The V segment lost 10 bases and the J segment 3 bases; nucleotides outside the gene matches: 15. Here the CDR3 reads CAGRVVAGGGYEQYF. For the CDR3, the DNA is TGCGCCGGCCGGGTCGTGGCGGGGGGTGGCTACGAGCAGTACTTC.